The rows below give T cell receptor beta chains drawn from one sample of a study of blood T cells in healthy people across ages. Each CDR3 protein gets one entry after TCRdb re-called the 5' RACE reads with MiXCR. The data show about 780,000 distinct CDR3 sequences, roughly 46% seen once. Sequencing was carried out using blood. Receptor source: an elderly man in good health. Each CDR3 is given with its conserved first and last residue. A D gene is named only where the DNA matches it firmly. Rows give clone size only sometimes, using once, few, many, or a class for an expanded clone.

v_gene	d_gene	j_gene	abundance	CDR3nt	CDR3aa
TRBV7-3	-	TRBJ2-7	-	TGTGCCAGCAGCTCGCAGGCGGGGCCTTCCTACGAGCAGTACTTC	CASSSQAGPSYEQYF
TRBV12-3/TRBV12-4	TRBD1	TRBJ2-5	-	TGTGCCAGCAGCCTGGGACAGGTGGGACCTAAAGAGATGCAGTACTTC	CASSLGQVGPKEMQYF
TRBV9	-	TRBJ2-5	-	TGTGCCACATCACCGGACAGCGTGGGGACCCAGTACTTC	CATSPDSVGTQYF
TRBV28	TRBD1	TRBJ1-1	-	TGTGCCAGCAGTTTCCCCTTAATACAGGGGGCAGCTGAAGCTTTCTTT	CASSFPLIQGAAEAFF
TRBV20-1	TRBD1	TRBJ2-1	-	TGCAGTGCTAGAGATCGGGCAGGGGGTCGTAATGAGCAGTTCTTC	CSARDRAGGRNEQFF
TRBV7-6	-	TRBJ2-7	-	TGTGCCAGCAGCTTAGCGGGGGAGAACAAGCAGTACTTC	CASSLAGENKQYF
TRBV20-1	-	TRBJ2-7	-	TGCAGTGTAAGGAGGGGGCTTAGCTCCTACGAGCAGTACTTC	CSVRRGLSSYEQYF
TRBV29-1	TRBD1	TRBJ1-1	few	TGCAGCGTTGAAGCCCGGGACAGCAAAGCTTTCTTT	CSVEARDSKAFF
TRBV29-1	-	TRBJ2-5	-	TGCAGCGTTGAGGACAGATACAATGAGCGGTACTTC	CSVEDRYNERYF
TRBV4-1	-	TRBJ2-3	many	TGCGCCAGCAGCCTCCGCGACAGGCAAAGCACAGATACGCAGTATTTT	CASSLRDRQSTDTQYF
TRBV5-4	-	TRBJ1-5	many	TGTGCCAGCAGCTTGGGGGGGGATCAGCCCCAGCATTTT	CASSLGGDQPQHF
TRBV5-6	TRBD2	TRBJ2-7	-	TGTGCCAGCAGCGAAAGTCGAGCGGGAGGTTACGAGCAGTACTTC	CASSESRAGGYEQYF
TRBV29-1	TRBD1	TRBJ1-1	-	TGCAGCGTCGGGACAGGGCGGGGCACTGAAGCTTTCTTT	CSVGTGRGTEAFF
TRBV5-1	TRBD1	TRBJ2-3	-	TGCGCCAGCACCCTTGGGACAGGGGTCCCCATAGATACGCAGTATTTT	CASTLGTGVPIDTQYF
TRBV5-1	-	TRBJ2-7	-	TGCGCCAGCAGCTCAGGGGTGGGCACCTCCCACGAGCAGTACTTC	CASSSGVGTSHEQYF
TRBV30	-	TRBJ2-7	few	TGTGCCGGGGGGCGGGAGATGGACGAGCAGTACTTC	CAGGREMDEQYF
TRBV15	TRBD1	TRBJ2-3	-	TGTGCCACCAGCAGGTTTGAGGGACAGGGAGATACGCAGTATTTT	CATSRFEGQGDTQYF
TRBV4-2	-	TRBJ1-6	-	TGTGCCAGCAGCCAAGGACACCAGGCTATGAATTCACCCCTCCACTTT	CASSQGHQAMNSPLHF
TRBV14	-	TRBJ2-7	-	TGTGCCAGCAGCCAAGATGGTTCCGAGCAGTACTTC	CASSQDGSEQYF
TRBV20-1	-	TRBJ2-7	few	TGCAGTGCAAGCAGACCAGAGCGGGTATCCTACGAGCAGTACTTC	CSASRPERVSYEQYF
TRBV14	-	TRBJ2-1	-	TGTGCCAGCAGCACCTACAGGGACTTTGGCTCCTACAATGAGCAGTTCTTC	CASSTYRDFGSYNEQFF
TRBV11-2	-	TRBJ1-1	-	TGTGCCAGCAGCTTGGGCAACCAGCAAAACACTGAAGCTTTCTTT	CASSLGNQQNTEAFF
TRBV7-9	-	TRBJ2-2	once	TGTGCCAGCAGCTACGACCCGCGTGAGCTGTTTTTT	CASSYDPRELFF
TRBV10-2	-	TRBJ1-2	-	TGCGCCAGCAGGAAGACTCAGGGGAATGACTATGGCTACACCTTC	CASRKTQGNDYGYTF
TRBV30	-	TRBJ2-1	-	TGTGCCTGGGTGACGAACGGGAATTACAATGAGCAGTTCTTC	CAWVTNGNYNEQFF
TRBV10-3	TRBD1	TRBJ1-1	few	TGTGCCATCAGTGAGCCTGAAAACACAGGGGTCACTGAAGCTTTCTTT	CAISEPENTGVTEAFF
TRBV13	-	TRBJ2-7	-	TGTGCCAGCAGCTCCCGCAGGAGGTGGGTGGACGAGCAGTACTTC	CASSSRRRWVDEQYF
TRBV12-3/TRBV12-4	-	TRBJ2-1	-	TGTGCCAGCAGTTTTTTCCCGAATGAGCAGTTCTTC	CASSFFPNEQFF
TRBV20-1	TRBD1	TRBJ2-5	once	TGCAGTGCCCCTGCACCCGAGACAGGGGGTGAGCAGTACTTC	CSAPAPETGGEQYF
TRBV27	TRBD2	TRBJ2-4	-	TGTGCCAGCAGCCGACTCGGGGGGATGGACATTCAGTACTTC	CASSRLGGMDIQYF
TRBV5-1	TRBD2	TRBJ2-3	few	TGCGCCAGCAACTTGAGGGTCGCGGGAGAGACTAGCACAGATACGCAGTATTTT	CASNLRVAGETSTDTQYF
TRBV6-5	-	TRBJ2-3	-	TGTGCCAGCAGTTACTCTAGCGCCCCAACAGATACGCAGTATTTT	CASSYSSAPTDTQYF
TRBV5-1	-	TRBJ2-1	-	TGCGCCAGCAGCTTGGTGGGAGTTCCCTACAATGAGCAGTTCTTC	CASSLVGVPYNEQFF
TRBV13	-	TRBJ1-5	many	TGTGCCAGCAGCTTGGCCGGGGTCTATAGCAATCAGCCCCAGCATTTT	CASSLAGVYSNQPQHF
TRBV20-1	TRBD2	TRBJ2-7	many	TGCAGTGCTAGACCGAGCGGGAGGCTCTCCTACGAGCAGTACTTC	CSARPSGRLSYEQYF
TRBV6-2/TRBV6-3	-	TRBJ2-1	many	TGTGCCAGCGGACTAGGGACAGTCGAGCAGTTCTTC	CASGLGTVEQFF
TRBV4-1	-	TRBJ2-7	many	TGTGCCAGCAGCGACTCCTACGAGCAGTACTTC	CASSDSYEQYF
TRBV5-1	-	TRBJ2-1	few	TGCGCCAGCAGCTTAGCCGGGACCCAGGTCGATGAGCAGTTCTTC	CASSLAGTQVDEQFF
TRBV12-3/TRBV12-4	TRBD1	TRBJ2-2	many	TGTGCCAGCAGTCACGGGACAGACACCGGGGAGCTGTTTTTT	CASSHGTDTGELFF
TRBV2	-	TRBJ2-5	many	TGTGCCAGCAGGGCTACCATGGGGGAGACCCAGTACTTC	CASRATMGETQYF
TRBV4-3	-	TRBJ2-1	-	TGCGCCAGCAGCCAAGAACAGGCATTTGAGCAGTTCTTC	CASSQEQAFEQFF
TRBV29-1	-	TRBJ2-6	-	TGCAGCGTGGAGGGGGCCTCTGGGGCCAACGTCCTGACTTTC	CSVEGASGANVLTF
TRBV28	-	TRBJ2-5	-	TGTGCCAGCAGCCAACAGGATATCCAAGAGACCCAGAACTTC	CASSQQDIQETQNF